Here is one T cell receptor beta chain with its context. Its cognate antigen has yet to be identified. Qualities for individual bases were not recorded, and no much larger clone is one base off. As encoded in the germline V gene, CDR1 is WSHSY while CDR2 is SAAADI. Trimming at the junction amounts to 8 bases on V and 6 bases on J, and the germline ends lie 6 bases apart. Inclusive of the bounding cysteine and phenylalanine, the CDR3 is 10 residues long. Only the CDR3 portion is preserved as DNA: 30 bases, with reading frame beginning at the first base. Collaborating institutions collected whole blood in K2EDTA tubes following their own protocols. For TCRbeta analysis, collaborators shipped samples in one of three forms: frozen whole blood, isolated PBMCs, or DNA extracted from either of those sample types. This specimen comes from a study of blood T cell repertoires in COVID-19 (TCRdb year 2020). Turning to the overall study: Samples covering the acute and convalescent phases of COVID-19 were provided by collaborators in the United States, Italy and Spain. The prospective study material was composed of cDNA or gDNA derived from T cells, B-cell-depleted T cells, or PBMCs. Where available, HLA class I and class II types were obtained from metadata supplied by the sample provider rather than from assay-based typing. A de-identified subject ID, COVID-19 status, age in years and sex were almost always included in the sample metadata. Samples were obtained from the ongoing ImmuneRACE study (first 160 participants) and from 1,254 subjects provided by 6 global collaborators. The repertoires were released in a freely available public database intended as a resource for research on the immune response to SARS-CoV-2. Deeply sampled blood TCRbeta repertoires from subjects exposed to, actively infected with, or recovered from COVID-19 were included in the dataset.

TCRbeta CDR3 regions were amplified from genomic DNA by means of the immunoSEQ Assay, a bias-controlled multiplex PCR. From the authors' description of their analysis: The number of nucleated cells in each sample was estimated by amplification of reference gene primers within the assay. To quantify the absolute abundance of each unique TCRbeta CDR3 rearrangement, sequence reads were collapsed and filtered. For each sample, productive Simpson clonality was calculated as the square root of Simpson's diversity index across productive rearrangements. Imported from immuneACCESS, the table was reduced by TCRdb to in-frame sequences with V and J called. These copies leave out some clones; in studies compared against another copy, an unresolved V gene accounts for under half, and the cause of the remainder is not known. The D gene and trimming were derived from the DNA, and the V and J assignments and clone size from that table. The sample records approximately 57,000 clones, around 87% of which are singletons. The biggest ten clones account for more than 3.5% of the sample.

The paper's findings and limits, for the study overall: The quantity of clinical and demographic metadata differed by source and by participant and was supplied without curation.

The source is a man between 50 and 59 years old with acute or convalescent COVID-19. Recombination linked TRBV10-2 to TRBJ2-3; the D gene is perhaps TRBD2, on 5 matching bases. Material: peripheral blood. The CDR3 loop reads CASGGDTQYF. In nucleotide form, the sequence is TGCGCCAGCGGAGGTGATACGCAGTATTTT.